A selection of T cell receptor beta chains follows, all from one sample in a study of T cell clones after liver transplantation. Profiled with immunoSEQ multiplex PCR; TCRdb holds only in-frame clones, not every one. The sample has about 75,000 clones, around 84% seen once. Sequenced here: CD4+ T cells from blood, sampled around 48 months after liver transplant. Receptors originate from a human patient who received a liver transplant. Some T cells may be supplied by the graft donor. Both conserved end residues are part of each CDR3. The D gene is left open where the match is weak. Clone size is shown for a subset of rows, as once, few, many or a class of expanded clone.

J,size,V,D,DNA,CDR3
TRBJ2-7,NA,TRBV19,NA,TGTGCCAGTAGTATAGGGGCAGGGGCCCTGACTGGCTCCTACGAGCAGTACTTC,CASSIGAGALTGSYEQYF
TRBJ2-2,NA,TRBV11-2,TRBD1,TGTGCCAGCAGCCAGGGGACAGGGGCCGGGGAGCTGTTTTTT,CASSQGTGAGELFF
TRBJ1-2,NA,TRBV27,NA,TGTGCCAGCAGTTTTCGAGAGGCAGGGGCAGGCTACACCTTC,CASSFREAGAGYTF
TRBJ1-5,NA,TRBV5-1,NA,TGCGCCAGCAGCCCTACGGCGGGGGGCAATCAGCCCCAGCATTTT,CASSPTAGGNQPQHF
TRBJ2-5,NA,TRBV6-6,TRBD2,TGTGCCAGCAGACGACTAGCACTCCCTCAAGAGACCCAGTACTTC,CASRRLALPQETQYF
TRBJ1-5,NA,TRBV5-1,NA,TGCGCCACACCCCAGGGATGTTCGAATCAGCCCCAGCATTTT,CATPQGCSNQPQHF
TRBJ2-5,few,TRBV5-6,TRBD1,TGTGCCAGTTGCGAAAACAGGGGCGAAGAGACCCAGTACTTC,CASCENRGEETQYF
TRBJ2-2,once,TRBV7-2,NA,TGTGCCAGCAGCCTCCGGGGGAGTATTGTCGGGGAGCTGTTTTTT,CASSLRGSIVGELFF
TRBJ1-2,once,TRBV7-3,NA,TGTGCCAGCAGCGAGACCGGATCGGGGGGTGGCTACACCTTC,CASSETGSGGGYTF
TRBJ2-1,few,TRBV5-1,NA,TGCGCCAGCAGCTTAGGTGGTAAATCCTACAATGAGCAGTTCTTC,CASSLGGKSYNEQFF
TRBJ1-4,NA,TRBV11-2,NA,TGTGCCAGCAGCTTACAGGGGACAACTAATGAAAAACTGTTTTTT,CASSLQGTTNEKLFF
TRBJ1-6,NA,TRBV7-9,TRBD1,TGTGCCAGCAGCGTGACAGGGGACGGTTCACCCCTCCACTTT,CASSVTGDGSPLHF
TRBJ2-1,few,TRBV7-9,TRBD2,TGTGCCAGCAGCGCGACTAGCGGGAGAGTGAATGAGCAGTTCTTC,CASSATSGRVNEQFF
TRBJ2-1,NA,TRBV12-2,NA,TGTGCAAGTCGCTTCGAGGTAGGGAGGCAGTTCTTC,CASRFEVGRQFF
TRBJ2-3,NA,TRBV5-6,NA,TGTGCCAGCAGCTTGGTATTACCCTACACAGATACGCAGTATTTT,CASSLVLPYTDTQYF
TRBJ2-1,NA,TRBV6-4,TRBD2,TGTGCCAGCAGTGACTCGAGTCTAGCGGCTAATGAGCAGTTCTTC,CASSDSSLAANEQFF
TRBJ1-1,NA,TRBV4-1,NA,TGCGCCAGCAGCCAAGATCTGGCATTATTGAACACTGAAGCTTTCTTT,CASSQDLALLNTEAFF
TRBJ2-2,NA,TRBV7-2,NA,TGTGCCAGCAGACCCCACGGGGGAGACACCGGGGAGCTGTTTTTT,CASRPHGGDTGELFF
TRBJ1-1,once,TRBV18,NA,TGTGCCAGCTCACCTCTGGTGGAAATGAACACTGAAGCTTTCTTT,CASSPLVEMNTEAFF
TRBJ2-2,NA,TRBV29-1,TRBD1,TGCAGCGTTGCAACAGGGGTGGTAACCGGGGAGCTGTTTTTT,CSVATGVVTGELFF
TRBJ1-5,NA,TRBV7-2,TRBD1,TGTGCCAGCAGCTTAAGGGACAGTAATCAGCCCCAGCATTTT,CASSLRDSNQPQHF
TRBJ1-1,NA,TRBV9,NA,TGTGCCAGCAGCGTAGAGGAGACGAACACTGAAGCTTTCTTT,CASSVEETNTEAFF
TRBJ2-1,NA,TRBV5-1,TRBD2,TGCGCCAGCAGCTTGGTACCGACTAGCGGGAACGATGAGCAGTTCTTC,CASSLVPTSGNDEQFF
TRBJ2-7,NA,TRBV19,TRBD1,TGTGCCAGTAGTACATCCGGGACAGGGGGCTACGAGCAGTACTTC,CASSTSGTGGYEQYF